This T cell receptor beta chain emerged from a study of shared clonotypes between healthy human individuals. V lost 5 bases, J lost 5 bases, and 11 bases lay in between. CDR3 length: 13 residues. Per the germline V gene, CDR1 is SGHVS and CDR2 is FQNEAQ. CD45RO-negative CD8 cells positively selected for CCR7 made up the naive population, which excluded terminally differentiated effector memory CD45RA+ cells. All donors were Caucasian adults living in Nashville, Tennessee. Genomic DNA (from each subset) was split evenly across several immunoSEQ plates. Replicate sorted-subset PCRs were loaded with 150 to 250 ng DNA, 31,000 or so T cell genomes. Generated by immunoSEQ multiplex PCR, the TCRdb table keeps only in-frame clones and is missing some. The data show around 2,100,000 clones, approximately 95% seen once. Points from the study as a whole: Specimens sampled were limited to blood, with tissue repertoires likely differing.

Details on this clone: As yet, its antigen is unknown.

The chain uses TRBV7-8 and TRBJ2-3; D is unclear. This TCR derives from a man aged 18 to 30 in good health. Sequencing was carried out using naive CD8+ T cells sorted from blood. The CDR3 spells CASSPEAGDTQYF. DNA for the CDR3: TGTGCCAGCAGCCCCGAGGCCGGAGATACGCAGTATTTT.